A single T cell receptor (beta chain) is shown here with its context. This clonotype was seen repeatedly, ten times or more. This clone's antigen is unknown. No much larger clone is present one base from it, and per-base qualities are unavailable. To prepare the library, RACE was applied. For sequencing, a NextSeq 500 was employed. During library preparation, unique molecular identifiers were attached to individual cDNA molecules so that TCRs could be counted quantitatively and reproducibly. For every blood RNA sample, sequencing covered both the TCR alpha and TCR beta chains. As for the authors' bioinformatics: Samples had a median of roughly 87,000 TCRs, with a range from roughly 20,000 to 690,600. V, J and CDR3 annotation of the TCR reads was carried out using the Decombinator software suite. Every sample was subsampled to the same number of TCRs (28,000) for the PS versus PT1 abundance plots. TCRs were defined as expanded if absent before sensitization and observed at least eight times at the 2-week time point. TCRdb reanalyzed the raw reads on its own, using fastp at Q25 for trimming and MiXCR for clone calling, and kept in-frame beta chains. For every CDR3 protein sequence, its rows merge into one entry that carries the most common genes and DNA. V and J calls and clone size were set by TCRdb, not the authors. For this sample the table gives 95,000 to 150,000 distinct CDR3 sequences, of which roughly 15% were detected only once. Clones ranked in the top ten supply less than 0.95% of the sample.

Sample time point, as interpreted from the label and publication: patch test 1, 2 weeks after DPC sensitization. Read against the paper, the sample's treatment or condition label means: therapeutic diphenylcyclopropenone sensitization with weekly scalp DPC. At every patch-test visit, the blood draw took place before the patch test was put on. To be eligible, patients had to be aged 18 to 70, diagnosed with alopecia and judged suitable for DPC therapy, while pregnant patients were excluded. Total RNA was extracted from unfractionated whole blood that had been collected in Tempus Blood RNA tubes. This sample is part of a study of human T cells and chemical hapten exposure (dated by TCRdb to the early 2020s). Background on the whole study: For sensitization, 2% DPC in acetone was applied to a roughly 2 cm by roughly 2 cm area of upper inner arm skin. Throughout the study period of roughly 24 weeks, patients also received therapeutic DPC doses to the scalp every week. For TCR sequencing, blood came from about 29 alopecia patients at anywhere from one to four time points (pre-sensitization, 2, 6 and 24 weeks). Blood samples were taken from patients before sensitization (week 0) and then at 2, 6 and about 24 weeks after DPC sensitization. Most of the patients in the cohort were female, and the cohort covered alopecia areata with under or over 50% scalp involvement, alopecia totalis and alopecia universalis. The libraries were sequenced as a pool, and the TCR yield per sample differed mostly because of small variations in library volumes within the pool. The study tracked peripheral blood TCR repertoire changes in vivo during primary and secondary sensitization to the hapten diphenylcyclopropenone (DPC) in alopecia patients. Patch tests used Finn chambers with 0.01% DPC on the upper back, scored after 6 days by International Contact Dermatitis Research Group standards.

CDR1 and CDR2 are read off the germline V gene as SGHTA and FQGTGA. Trimming at the junction amounts to 2 bases on V and 6 bases on J, and the germline ends lie 12 bases apart. From cysteine to phenylalanine, the CDR3 is 14 amino acids long. The DNA shown is the 42-base CDR3, in frame from base 1. General findings and caveats noted by the study authors: Patch test score was positively correlated with the number of PT1 expanded TCRs, with significance at thresholds 8, 16 and 32 but not at 4. After repeated subsampling, changes were observed in the strength of the expansion versus patch-test correlation and in the threshold at which the correlation became significant. Because all patients had alopecia, a presumed autoimmune disease, the immune response of the patients might differ from that of healthy individuals. DPC sensitization did not change how many TCRs were above 1 in 1000 frequency, and no evidence was found of alterations in global repertoire structure. Compared with pre-sensitization or healthy control sets, expanded TCRs formed significantly more large CDR3 similarity clusters, which is consistent with antigen-driven responses.

Sequenced here: whole blood, sampled in connection with sensitization to the hapten diphenylcyclopropenone (DPC). The receptor was derived from a man aged 18 to 30 with alopecia areata. Some clones in this sample may be carry-over from other donors' samples. This chain is built from TRBV7-3 and TRBJ2-3, with no reliable assignment of the D segment. The sequenced DNA: TGTGCCAGCAGCTTAGCAGGTCAAATCGATACGCAGTATTTT. The resulting protein is CASSLAGQIDTQYF. Where the CDR3 stops, the reference TRBV7-3 and TRBJ2-3 genes take over; the full variable domain is GAGVSQTPSNKVTEKGKYVELRCDPISGHTALYWYRQSLGQGPEFLIYFQGTGAADDSGLPNDRFFAVRPEGSVSTLKIQRTERGDSAVYLCASSLAGQIDTQYFGPGTRLTVL.